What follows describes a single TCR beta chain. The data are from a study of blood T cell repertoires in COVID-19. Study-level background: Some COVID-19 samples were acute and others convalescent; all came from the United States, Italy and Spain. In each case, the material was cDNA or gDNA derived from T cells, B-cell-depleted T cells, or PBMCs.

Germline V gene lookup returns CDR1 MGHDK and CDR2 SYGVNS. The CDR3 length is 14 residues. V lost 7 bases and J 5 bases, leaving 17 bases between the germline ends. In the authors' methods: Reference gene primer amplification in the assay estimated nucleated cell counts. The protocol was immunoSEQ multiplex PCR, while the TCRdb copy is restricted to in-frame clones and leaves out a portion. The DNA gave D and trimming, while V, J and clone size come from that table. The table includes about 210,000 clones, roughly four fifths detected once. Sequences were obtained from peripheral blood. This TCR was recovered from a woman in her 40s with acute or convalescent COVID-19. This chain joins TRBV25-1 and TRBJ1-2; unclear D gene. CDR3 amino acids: CASNGNRSQYGYTF. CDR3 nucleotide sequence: TGTGCCAGCAACGGGAACCGCTCCCAGTATGGCTACACCTTC.